The rows below give T cell receptor beta chains drawn from one sample of a study of early T cells in non-severe SARS-CoV-2 infection. TCRdb processed the 5' RACE reads anew with MiXCR; each CDR3 protein has one entry. This sample has about 130,000 distinct CDR3 sequences, with around 14% found just once. Sequenced material: whole blood. Receptors originate from an adult who was a healthcare worker with PCR-confirmed SARS-CoV-2 infection or an uninfected control (not recorded which). Both conserved end residues are part of each CDR3. The D gene is left open where the match is weak. Part of the rows lack a size; the others show once, few, many or a class for expanded clones.

abundance,d_gene,v_gene,j_gene,CDR3aa,CDR3nt
few,.,TRBV6-1,TRBJ1-2,CASREGMEDIGVSRYTF,TGTGCCAGCAGGGAAGGTATGGAAGATATAGGTGTCTCTCGCTACACCTTC
few,.,TRBV7-8,TRBJ2-3,CASSSTARRTDTQYF,TGTGCCAGCAGCTCGACAGCGCGGCGCACAGATACGCAGTATTTT
.,TRBD2,TRBV4-1,TRBJ2-2,CASSQTSGGAMVIGELFF,TGCGCCAGCAGCCAGACTAGCGGGGGGGCGATGGTGATCGGGGAGCTGTTTTTT
few,.,TRBV11-1,TRBJ2-2,CASSRGQIGELFF,TGTGCCAGCAGCCGAGGACAGATCGGGGAGCTGTTTTTT
many,.,TRBV20-1,TRBJ1-1,CSARGDTEAFF,TGCAGTGCTAGAGGGGACACTGAAGCTTTCTTT
few,.,TRBV12-3/TRBV12-4,TRBJ1-5,CASSSSPDGDQPQHF,TGTGCCAGCAGTTCATCCCCGGACGGCGATCAGCCCCAGCATTTT
many,.,TRBV6-6,TRBJ1-4,CASRSGEVREKLFF,TGTGCCAGCAGGTCTGGAGAGGTTAGGGAAAAACTGTTTTTT
few,TRBD2,TRBV4-2,TRBJ2-1,CASSPGTRNNEQFF,TGTGCCAGCAGCCCAGGGACTAGAAACAATGAGCAGTTCTTC
.,.,TRBV14,TRBJ2-5,CASSQDLAVETQYF,TGTGCCAGCAGCCAAGACCTTGCGGTGGAGACCCAGTACTTC
.,TRBD1,TRBV25-1,TRBJ1-1,CASRGTGMWGTEAFF,TGTGCCAGCAGGGGGACAGGGATGTGGGGGACTGAAGCTTTCTTT
.,TRBD2,TRBV4-1,TRBJ2-2,CASSYALSSGWAVAGELFF,TGCGCCAGCAGCTATGCGCTCAGTAGCGGGTGGGCCGTTGCCGGGGAGCTGTTTTTT
few,.,TRBV4-2,TRBJ2-2,CASSQGEGGRSGELFF,TGTGCCAGCAGCCAAGGAGAAGGGGGGCGGAGCGGGGAGCTGTTTTTT
.,.,TRBV14,TRBJ2-7,CASSRTFDYEQYF,TGTGCCAGCAGCCGGACATTCGACTACGAGCAGTACTTC
.,TRBD2,TRBV7-9,TRBJ2-7,CASSQAGGPGEQYF,TGTGCCAGCAGTCAAGCGGGGGGGCCCGGCGAGCAGTACTTC
few,TRBD2,TRBV9,TRBJ2-1,CASSLPGGTYNEQFF,TGTGCCAGCAGCTTGCCGGGGGGTACCTACAATGAGCAGTTCTTC
.,TRBD1,TRBV30,TRBJ1-4,CAWSVQGREKLFF,TGTGCCTGGAGTGTACAGGGGCGTGAAAAACTGTTTTTT
.,.,TRBV11-3,TRBJ2-1,CASSLAGLGEQFF,TGTGCCAGCAGCTTAGCCGGCTTGGGTGAGCAGTTCTTC
once,.,TRBV7-9,TRBJ1-1,CASNTQGTEAFF,TGTGCCAGCAACACCCAGGGCACTGAAGCTTTCTTT